This TCR beta chain appears in the sequencing data of a study of shared clonotypes between healthy human individuals (dated by TCRdb to 2018 to 2020). About the full investigation: The cohort comprised a couple of women and a few men aged 18 to 49 years. Per donor, three plates each were used for CD4 naive and CD4 memory, two for CD8 naive, and one for CD8 memory. To estimate repertoire size and how much clonotypes are shared between individuals, the study performed deep sequencing of blood TCR repertoires from 4 to 6 healthy adults. Different laboratories and diverse techniques were used to prepare libraries and sequence TCR repertoires, to increase sequencing depth and limit assay-specific biases. Between about 0.94 and 10 billion PBMCs per donor were obtained by leukapheresis. The research as a whole found: Sampling was restricted to blood, and TCR repertoires in tissues likely differ from the TCR repertoires found in blood. The small number of donors limited the genetic and exposure-history diversity represented. Incomplete sequencing was indicated by rarefaction of sorted-subset datasets, despite the large sequencing depth. Pairwise subsampling led to the expectation that sequencing depth would affect the degree of clonotype sharing among donors. When several donors were compared, the shared fraction of clonotypes was about 5% for naive CD4, roughly 3.3% for naive CD8, 2% to 2.5% for memory CD4, and 0.4% for memory CD8. Compared with non-shared clonotypes, clonotypes shared by all four sorted-subset donors had higher generation probabilities. Naive subsets generally had larger estimated clonotype richness than memory subsets did.

Donors were healthy HIV-negative adults with no recently reported acute infections or vaccinations. Every donor was a Caucasian adult living in Nashville, Tennessee, USA. Magnetic negative selection was used to enrich CD4+ T cells, after which naive cells were positively selected on CD45RA and the negative fraction became the memory subset. After blood collection by leukapheresis, PBMCs were isolated using Ficoll-Histopaque density gradient centrifugation and then cryopreserved in the vapor phase of liquid nitrogen. Analytical flow cytometry was used to check the purity and quantity of each magnetically sorted T cell population. Genomic DNA was isolated from every sorted fraction and measured by UV absorbance on a Nanodrop 2000c. As regards this clone: The target of this receptor is not known. No qualities accompany the bases; no much larger clone lies one base away.

TCR CDR3 regions were amplified from genomic DNA by multiplex PCR using the deep immunoSEQ assay. For each cell subset, the extracted genomic DNA was distributed evenly across all wells of several immunoSEQ 96-well plates, and each plate served as one replicate. For sorted subsets, 150 to 200 ng genomic DNA, equal to 25,000 to 35,000 T cell genomes, was loaded into each replicate PCR. Purified libraries were measured with a Qubit 3.0 fluorometer, size-checked on a Bioanalyzer 2100, and measured again with the KAPA Library Quantification kit. Every immunoSEQ 96-well plate was sequenced on a dedicated single-read 150-cycle Illumina NextSeq 550 flow cell. The study's own analysis went as follows. The immunoSEQ output contained only junctional sequences without quality scores, so filtering could not match that applied to full-length reads. Sequences were annotated with PyIR, a Python wrapper for IgBLAST v1.9, using IMGT germline references to assign V/J genes and CDR3. Any read was removed if the V/J assignment was weak (E-value above 1e-6), the CDR3 was missing, or the read contained stop codons, out-of-frame junctions, or ambiguous translated residues. V3J clonotypes were defined by identical inferred V gene, J gene, and CDR3 amino acid sequence. To compute the percentage overlap between repertoires, the number of shared unique clonotypes was divided by the size of the smaller repertoire. Three approaches were used to assess repertoire richness: RTK rarefaction, the Chao1 estimator, and Recon v2.1 estimates of unobserved clonotypes. For all TCRbeta clonotypes obtained by the gDNA method from a handful of donors, generation probabilities were computed with OLGA. TCRdb holds this immuneACCESS table with in-frame rearrangements only. Some clones are missing; in checked studies, unresolved V genes explain under half, and the rest has no known cause. That table gives V, J and clone size, and the DNA gave D and trimming. A total of roughly 1 million clones appear in this sample, approximately 70% of them only once. The ten largest clones represent approximately 1.5% of the sample.

Looking up the germline V gene yields CDR1 SGHRS and CDR2 YFSETQ. From V the trimming removes 3 bases and from J it removes 3 bases, while the gene matches leave 9 bases of the junction unaccounted for. The CDR3 covers 16 residues, taking in both the cysteine and the phenylalanine. The sequence is cut down to CDR3 DNA, 48 bases in frame from base 1. The material sequenced was memory CD4+ T cells sorted from blood. This specimen's cell subset or site label, interpreted: CD45RA-negative fraction. The receptor's source is a young man in good health. This sequence uses TRBV5-1 and TRBJ2-3; 8 of the junction bases match TRBD2. The nucleotide sequence reads TGCGCCAGCAGCTCAGGACTAGCAGCCGTGACAGATACGCAGTATTTT. The encoded protein is CASSSGLAAVTDTQYF.